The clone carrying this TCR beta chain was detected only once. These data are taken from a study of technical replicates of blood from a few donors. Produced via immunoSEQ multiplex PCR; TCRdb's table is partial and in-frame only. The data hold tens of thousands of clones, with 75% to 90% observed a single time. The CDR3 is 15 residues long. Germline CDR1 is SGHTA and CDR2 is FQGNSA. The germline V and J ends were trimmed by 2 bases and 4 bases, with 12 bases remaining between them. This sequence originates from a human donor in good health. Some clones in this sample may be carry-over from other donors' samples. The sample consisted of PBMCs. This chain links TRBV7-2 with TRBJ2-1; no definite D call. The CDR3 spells CASSLIVGFYNEQFF. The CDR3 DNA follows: TGTGCCAGCAGCTTAATTGTCGGGTTTTACAATGAGCAGTTCTTC.